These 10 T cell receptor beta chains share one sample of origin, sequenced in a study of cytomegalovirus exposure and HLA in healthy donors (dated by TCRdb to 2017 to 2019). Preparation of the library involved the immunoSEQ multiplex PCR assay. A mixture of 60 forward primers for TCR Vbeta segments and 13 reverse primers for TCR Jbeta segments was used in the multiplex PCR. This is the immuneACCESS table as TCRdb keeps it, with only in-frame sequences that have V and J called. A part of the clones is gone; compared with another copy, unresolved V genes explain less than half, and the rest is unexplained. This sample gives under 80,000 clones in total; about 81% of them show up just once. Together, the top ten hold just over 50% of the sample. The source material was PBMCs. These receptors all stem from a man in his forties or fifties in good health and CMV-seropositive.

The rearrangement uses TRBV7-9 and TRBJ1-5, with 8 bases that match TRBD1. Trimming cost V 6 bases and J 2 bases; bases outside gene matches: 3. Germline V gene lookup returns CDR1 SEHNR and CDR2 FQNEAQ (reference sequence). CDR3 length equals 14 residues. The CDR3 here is CASSLTGGNQPQHF. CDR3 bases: TGTGCCAGCAGTCTGACAGGGGGCAATCAGCCCCAGCATTTT.

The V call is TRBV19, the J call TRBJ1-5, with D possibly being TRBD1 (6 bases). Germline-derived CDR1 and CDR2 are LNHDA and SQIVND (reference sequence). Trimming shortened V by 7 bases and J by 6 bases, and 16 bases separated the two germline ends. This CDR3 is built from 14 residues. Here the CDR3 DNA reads TGTGCCAGTACCACGGCAGGGGTGGGTCAGCCCCAGCATTTT. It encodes CASTTAGVGQPQHF.

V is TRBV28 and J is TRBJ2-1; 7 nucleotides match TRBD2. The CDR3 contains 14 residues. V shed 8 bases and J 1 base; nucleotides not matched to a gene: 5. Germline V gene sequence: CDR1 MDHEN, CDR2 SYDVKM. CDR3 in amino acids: CASQRGGSYNEQFF. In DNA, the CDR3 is TGTGCCAGCCAGCGGGGTGGATCCTACAATGAGCAGTTCTTC.

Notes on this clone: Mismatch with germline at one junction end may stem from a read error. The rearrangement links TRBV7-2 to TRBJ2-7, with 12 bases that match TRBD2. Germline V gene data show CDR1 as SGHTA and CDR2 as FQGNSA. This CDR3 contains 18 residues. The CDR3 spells CAISLRLAGGWSSYEQYF. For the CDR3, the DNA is TGTGCCATCAGCTTAAGGCTAGCGGGAGGGTGGAGCTCCTACGAGCAGTACTTC.

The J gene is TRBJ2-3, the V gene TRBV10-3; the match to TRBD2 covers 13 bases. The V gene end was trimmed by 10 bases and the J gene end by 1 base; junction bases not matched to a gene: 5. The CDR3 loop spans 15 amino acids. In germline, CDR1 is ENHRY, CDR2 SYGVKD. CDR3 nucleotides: TGTGCCACCCTGACTAGCGGGGGGCGCACAGATACGCAGTATTTT. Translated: CATLTSGGRTDTQYF.

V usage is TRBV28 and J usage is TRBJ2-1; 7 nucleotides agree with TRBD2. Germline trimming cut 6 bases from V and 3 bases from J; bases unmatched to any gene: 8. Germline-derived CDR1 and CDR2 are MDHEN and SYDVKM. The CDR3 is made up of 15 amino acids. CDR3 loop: CASSVAGDRYNEQFF. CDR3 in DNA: TGTGCCAGCAGCGTAGCGGGTGACCGCTACAATGAGCAGTTCTTC.

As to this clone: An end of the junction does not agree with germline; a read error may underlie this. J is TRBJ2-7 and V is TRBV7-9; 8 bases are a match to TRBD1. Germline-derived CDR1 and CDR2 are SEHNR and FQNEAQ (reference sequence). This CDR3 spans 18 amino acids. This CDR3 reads CSSSASPRDRRPSYEQYF. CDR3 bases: TGTTCCAGCAGCGCATCCCCTCGGGACAGGCGACCCTCCTACGAGCAGTACTTC.

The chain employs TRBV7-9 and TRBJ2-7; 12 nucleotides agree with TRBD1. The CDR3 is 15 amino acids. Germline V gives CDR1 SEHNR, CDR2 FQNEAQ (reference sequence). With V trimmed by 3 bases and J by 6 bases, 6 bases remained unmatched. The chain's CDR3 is CASSFPGQGAVEQYF. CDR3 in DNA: TGTGCCAGCAGCTTCCCGGGACAGGGGGCTGTCGAGCAGTACTTC.

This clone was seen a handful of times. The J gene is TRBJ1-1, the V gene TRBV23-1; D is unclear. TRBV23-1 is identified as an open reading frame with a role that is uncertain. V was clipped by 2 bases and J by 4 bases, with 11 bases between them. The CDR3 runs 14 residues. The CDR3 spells CASSQSPRRTEAFF. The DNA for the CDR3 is TGCGCCAGCAGTCAAAGCCCCAGGCGCACTGAAGCTTTCTTT.

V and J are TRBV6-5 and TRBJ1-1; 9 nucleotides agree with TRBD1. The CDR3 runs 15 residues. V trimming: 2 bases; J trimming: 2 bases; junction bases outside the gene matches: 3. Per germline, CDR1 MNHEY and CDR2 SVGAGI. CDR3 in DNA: TGTGCCAGCAGTTACAACACAGGGGGCAACACTGAAGCTTTCTTT. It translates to CASSYNTGGNTEAFF.